The present entry profiles one TCR beta chain with its context. The antigen is undetermined. The data were produced by immunoSEQ multiplex PCR, yet TCRdb's version contains in-frame clones alone and is incomplete. The sample comprises some 140,000 clones, approximately 85% of which are singletons, and approximately 8% rests with the top ten. This specimen comes from a study of T cell responses to AZD1222 COVID-19 vaccine. This CDR3 comprises 12 residues. The V gene lost 0 bases and the J gene lost 5 bases, with 7 bases spanning the gap. Germline V gene lookup returns CDR1 GTSNPN and CDR2 SVGIG (reference sequence). Notes on the study in general: Rises in breadth and depth of Spike-specific TCRs came after two AZD1222 doses.

This TCR came from an adult who received the MenACWY meningococcal vaccine as a control. Sequencing used peripheral blood, obtained 28 days after the second dose of the MenACWY control vaccine. J is TRBJ1-2 and V is TRBV30, with no clear D. CDR3: CAWSVTQYGYTF. The CDR3 bases are TGTGCCTGGAGTGTAACGCAGTATGGCTACACCTTC.